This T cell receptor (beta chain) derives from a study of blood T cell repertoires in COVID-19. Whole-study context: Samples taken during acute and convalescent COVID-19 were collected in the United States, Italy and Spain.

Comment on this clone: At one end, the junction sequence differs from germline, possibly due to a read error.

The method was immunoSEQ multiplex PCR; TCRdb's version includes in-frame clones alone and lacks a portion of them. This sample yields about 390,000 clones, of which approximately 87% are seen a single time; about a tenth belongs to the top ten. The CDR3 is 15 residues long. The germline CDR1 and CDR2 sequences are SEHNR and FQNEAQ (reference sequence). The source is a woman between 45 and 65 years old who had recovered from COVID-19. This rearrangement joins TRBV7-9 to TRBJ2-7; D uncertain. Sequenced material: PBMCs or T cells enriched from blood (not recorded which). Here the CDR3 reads CASSLAAGKTYEQYF. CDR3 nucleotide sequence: TGTGCCAGCAGCTTAGCGGCAGGCAAGACCTACGAACAGTACTTC.